This is a list of T cell receptor beta chains from one sample in a study of cytomegalovirus exposure and HLA in healthy donors. The table came from immunoSEQ multiplex PCR; TCRdb's copy has only in-frame clones and leaves some out. The profile shows about 150,000 clones, roughly 78% of them singletons. The material sequenced was PBMCs. These receptors were obtained from a man under 40 in good health. Each CDR3 is given with its conserved first and last residue. D genes are given only for firm matches. Part of the rows lack a size; the others show once, few, many or a class for expanded clones.

v_call,clone_size,j_call,d_call,cdr3_nt,cdr3_aa
TRBV27,.,TRBJ2-5,TRBD1,TGTGCCAGCAGTTTAGGGACAGGGGGGGAGCAGTACTTC,CASSLGTGGEQYF
TRBV18,once,TRBJ1-6,.,TGTGCCAGCTCACCTAACTCGGGGTCCTATAATTCACCCCTCCACTTT,CASSPNSGSYNSPLHF
TRBV10-1,.,TRBJ2-7,.,TGCGCCAGCAGTGAGTCCGGTCTAGCGCGACCCTACGAGCAGTACTTC,CASSESGLARPYEQYF
TRBV6-1,few,TRBJ2-2,TRBD2,TGTGCCAGCAGTGTTAGGCTTGGGGGGAGGGGCACCGGGGAGCTGTTTTTT,CASSVRLGGRGTGELFF
TRBV20-1,.,TRBJ2-7,.,TGCAGTGCTACGTACGATGGGAGAAAGTACTTC,CSATYDGRKYF
TRBV30,.,TRBJ2-5,TRBD2,TGTGCCTGGAGTAGGGGACTAGCGGGAGGGGAGACCCAGTACTTC,CAWSRGLAGGETQYF
TRBV7-9,.,TRBJ1-4,.,TGTGCCAGCAGCGTACAGGGAAATGAAAAACTGTTTTTT,CASSVQGNEKLFF
TRBV7-9,.,TRBJ1-4,.,TGTGCCAGCAGTCCAGGGCGACAGAAACTTAATGAAAAACTGTTTTTT,CASSPGRQKLNEKLFF
TRBV7-3,.,TRBJ2-1,.,TGTGCCAGCAGCTTAAATAGTCCCGGGGGTGAGCAGTTCTTC,CASSLNSPGGEQFF
TRBV11-2,.,TRBJ2-5,TRBD1,TGTGCCAGCAGCACTCACAGGGGGCGCCCCCCGAAGACCCAGTACTTC,CASSTHRGRPPKTQYF
TRBV6-1,.,TRBJ2-7,TRBD2,TGTGCCAGCAGTGAAGCGGGAGGGCCTATCTACGAGCAGTACTTC,CASSEAGGPIYEQYF
TRBV28,.,TRBJ2-7,.,TGTGCCAGCAGTTTAAGTAAAAGAGTGATTGACTACGAGCAGTACTTC,CASSLSKRVIDYEQYF
TRBV7-8,.,TRBJ2-7,TRBD1,TGTGCCAGCAGCTTAGCGCAGGGGGCGAACTACGAGCAGTACTTC,CASSLAQGANYEQYF
TRBV28,.,TRBJ2-6,TRBD1,TGTGCCAGCACCTGGACAGGGCGGAGATTCTCTGGGGCCAACGTCCTGACTTTC,CASTWTGRRFSGANVLTF
TRBV10-3,.,TRBJ2-7,TRBD2,TGTGCCATCAGTGATCACCCAGATCAAGCGGGAAACCCCCACGAGCAGTACTTC,CAISDHPDQAGNPHEQYF
TRBV27,.,TRBJ2-2,TRBD1,TGTGCCAGCAGCCGAAGACAGGGACGGACCACCGGGGAGCTGTTTTTT,CASSRRQGRTTGELFF
TRBV28,.,TRBJ1-2,.,TGTGCCAGCAATACTGATGTTTATGGCTACACCTTC,CASNTDVYGYTF
TRBV4-3,.,TRBJ2-3,TRBD2,TGCGCCAGCAGCCAAGATGGCACTAGCGGGAGCGCAGATACGCAGTATTTT,CASSQDGTSGSADTQYF
TRBV19,.,TRBJ2-5,.,TGTGCCAGTAGTATAGAAGGGAGCGGCCAAGAGACCCAGTACTTC,CASSIEGSGQETQYF
TRBV5-4,.,TRBJ2-7,.,TGTGCCAGCAGCTTGGGGCCCTTGGAGTACGAGCAGTACTTC,CASSLGPLEYEQYF
TRBV5-6,.,TRBJ1-2,.,TGTGCCAGCAGCCGCGAACTGGCAGGGGGCTACACCTTC,CASSRELAGGYTF
TRBV14,.,TRBJ2-5,TRBD2,TGTGCCAGCAGCCACAGAGCGGGGGTAGGGGAGGAGACCCAGTACTTC,CASSHRAGVGEETQYF
TRBV6-1,.,TRBJ2-2,TRBD1,TGTGCCAGCTACAGACGGACAGGGGCATCCGGGGAGCTGTTTTTT,CASYRRTGASGELFF
TRBV29-1,.,TRBJ2-7,TRBD2,TGCAGCGTAGAGTTTTGGGGACTAGCGAAATACGAGCAGTACTTC,CSVEFWGLAKYEQYF
TRBV4-1,.,TRBJ2-7,TRBD2,TGCGCCAGCAGCCGGGGACTAGCGGGAGGGCCGGAGGAGCAGTACTTC,CASSRGLAGGPEEQYF
TRBV11-3,.,TRBJ2-4,TRBD1,TGTGCCAGCAGCAGTGTCATAGGACAGGGGTATGACATTCAGTACTTC,CASSSVIGQGYDIQYF
TRBV11-2,.,TRBJ2-1,TRBD2,TGTGCCAGCAGCCCAGGACTAGCGGGAGGGCCGAAGTTTTACAATGAGCAGTTCTTC,CASSPGLAGGPKFYNEQFF
TRBV6-5,.,TRBJ2-2,.,TGTGCCAGCAAACAGGGCTACACCGGGGAGCTGTTTTTT,CASKQGYTGELFF
TRBV25-1,.,TRBJ2-3,TRBD2,TGTGCCAGCAGTTCCCGACTAGCGACGAGCACAGATACGCAGTATTTT,CASSSRLATSTDTQYF
TRBV4-1,.,TRBJ2-1,.,TGCGCCAGCAGCGTAGGGACTCCCCCCGTAGCCTACAATGAGCAGTTCTTC,CASSVGTPPVAYNEQFF
TRBV4-3,.,TRBJ2-5,.,TGCGCTGGCAGGGATCCAAGTAGGGCCCAGTACTTC,CAGRDPSRAQYF
TRBV5-1,.,TRBJ2-5,.,TGCGCCAGCAGCTCGGAGGTGGAGGAGACCCAGTACTTC,CASSSEVEETQYF